These 21 T cell receptor beta chains came from one sample sequenced in a study of cytomegalovirus exposure and HLA in healthy donors. Both 60 Vbeta primers and 13 Jbeta primers went into the PCR. TCRdb keeps only in-frame clones here, not all; method: immunoSEQ multiplex PCR. The table shows around 160,000 clones, with around 68% occurring only once. The sample taken for sequencing was PBMCs. The receptors shown here come from a woman aged 40 to 49 in good health and CMV-seropositive.

The sample holds a few counts of this clone. The chain employs TRBV4-1 and TRBJ1-4; no clear D gene. The CDR3 contains 14 residues. Per the germline V gene, CDR1 is MGHRA and CDR2 is YSYEKL. V gave up 6 bases and J gave up 0 bases, with 8 bases separating them. In DNA form, the CDR3 reads TGCGCCAGCAGGATGGAGGCAACTAATGAAAAACTGTTTTTT. This encodes CASRMEATNEKLFF.

This clone was counted a few times. CDR3 sequence (DNA): TGTGCCAGCAGTGCAGGGTTAACTAATGAAAAACTGTTTTTT. Its translation: CASSAGLTNEKLFF. The J gene is TRBJ1-4, the V gene TRBV2; maybe TRBD1 (5 bases). Trimming left V 4 bases short and J 1 base short, with 7 bases between. The CDR3 runs 14 residues. Germline CDR1 and CDR2: SNHLY and FYNNEI.

J is TRBJ2-2 and V is TRBV6-4; 7 bases agree with TRBD1. V gave up 3 bases and J gave up 2 bases; unmatched junction bases: 6. This CDR3 is built from 16 residues. The germline CDR1 and CDR2 sequences are MRHNA and SNTAGT. The CDR3 sequence: CASSEQAGGNTGELFF. The CDR3 DNA sequence: TGTGCCAGCAGTGAACAGGCAGGGGGTAACACCGGGGAGCTGTTTTTT.

This chain uses TRBV7-2 with TRBJ1-1; the match to TRBD1 covers 9 bases. The germline V gene has CDR1 SGHTA and CDR2 FQGNSA. V lost 5 bases to trimming and J lost 7 bases; unmatched junction nucleotides: 5. The CDR3 spans 13 residues. The CDR3 is CASSLGQGIEAFF. The CDR3 DNA reads TGTGCCAGCAGCCTTGGACAGGGGATTGAAGCTTTCTTT.

In the case of this clone: One junction end disagrees with the germline gene, perhaps due to a read error. The chain uses TRBV7-9 and TRBJ2-1, with D possibly matching TRBD1 (5 bases). Germline CDR1 is SEHNR and CDR2 is FQNEAQ (reference sequence). The CDR3 is made up of 17 amino acids. CDR3: CSSSLEASRGSYNEQFF. The CDR3, as DNA: TGTTCCAGCAGCTTAGAGGCATCTAGGGGTAGCTACAATGAGCAGTTCTTC.

This clone has just one count. The chain joins TRBV28 to TRBJ1-2; unclear D gene. The CDR3 spans 17 residues. The V and J ends lost 2 bases and 8 bases respectively, with 24 bases between them. Germline V lookup: CDR1 MDHEN, CDR2 SYDVKM. CDR3 in DNA: TGTGCCAGCAGTTTAAAGGCCGCTCGATTAAGACATCACGGCTACACCTTC. It is translated as CASSLKAARLRHHGYTF.

This clone was counted between two and nine times. Germline and junction disagree at one end, which may indicate a read error. The chain uses TRBV2 and TRBJ1-5, with 10 bases matching TRBD1. CDR1 and CDR2 (germline): SNHLY, FYNNEI. The CDR3 spans 15 residues. The CDR3 sequence: CASSVRDRGREPQNF. The CDR3 DNA reads as TGTGCCAGCAGTGTAAGGGACAGGGGAAGGGAGCCCCAGAATTTT.

The rearrangement joins TRBV6-1 to TRBJ2-1; 10 positions match TRBD2. Germline assignment: CDR1 MNHNS and CDR2 SASEGT. The CDR3 is 15 residues long. Trimming took 6 bases from V and 4 from J; bases not matched to a gene: 6. The CDR3 loop reads CASRGGLADYNEQFF. Here the CDR3 DNA reads TGTGCCAGCAGGGGCGGACTAGCGGATTACAATGAGCAGTTCTTC.

The rearrangement links TRBV5-1 to TRBJ2-1, with a weak D call TRBD2 (5 bases). The ends were cut back, 2 bases at V and 9 bases at J, with 6 bases in the middle. In germline, CDR1 is SGHRS, CDR2 YFSETQ. CDR3 length: 11 amino acids. Here the CDR3 reads CASSFGLEQFF. In DNA form, the CDR3 reads TGCGCCAGCAGCTTTGGACTTGAGCAGTTCTTC.

The chain combines TRBV10-3 with TRBJ2-7; TRBD1 might be the D (6 bases). Germline CDR1 ENHRY, CDR2 SYGVKD. The CDR3 is 15 residues long. V lost 2 bases and J lost 6, with 17 bases in between. CDR3 coding DNA: TGTGCCATCAGTGAGCCTAGAGGACAGTACGGCGAGCAGTACTTC. Translation gives CAISEPRGQYGEQYF.

The chain recombines TRBV11-2 with TRBJ1-4; TRBD1 matches at 7 bases. This CDR3 is 15 amino acids long. V dropped 0 bases and J dropped 7; count of bases not matched to a gene: 5. The germline CDR1 and CDR2 sequences are SGHAT and FQNNGV. CDR3 nucleotide sequence: TGTGCCAGCAGCTTAGAGGCAGGGGGAGGTGAAAAACTGTTTTTT. It translates to CASSLEAGGGEKLFF.

The V and J genes are TRBV7-9 and TRBJ2-7, with 10 bases that match TRBD1. CDR1 is SEHNR and CDR2 is FQNEAQ in the germline V gene (reference sequence). The CDR3 spans 15 residues. J was trimmed by 1 base and V by 2 bases; bases with no gene match: 2. The CDR3 here is CASSLWTGGSYEQYF. The CDR3 DNA sequence: TGTGCCAGCAGCTTATGGACAGGGGGGTCCTACGAGCAGTACTTC.

The V gene is TRBV7-6, the J gene TRBJ2-7; 9 nucleotides align to TRBD2. Trimming at V came to 5 bases and at J to 2 bases, leaving 4 bases not matched to a gene. Germline values: CDR1 SGHVS, CDR2 FNYEAQ. The CDR3 runs to 14 residues. CDR3 sequence: CASSPGTSTYEQYF. CDR3 DNA: TGTGCCAGCAGCCCCGGGACTAGCACCTACGAGCAGTACTTC.

This clone was seen a handful of times. The genes are TRBV11-2 and TRBJ2-1, with 9 bases that match TRBD2. V lost 5 bases to trimming and J lost 0 bases; unmatched junction nucleotides: 8. This CDR3 is 17 amino acids long. Germline loops: CDR1 SGHAT, CDR2 FQNNGV. CDR3: CASSPGLAGSSYNEQFF. The CDR3 DNA reads as TGTGCCAGCAGCCCGGGGCTAGCGGGGAGCTCCTACAATGAGCAGTTCTTC.

The chain is built from TRBV6-1 and TRBJ2-6; a possible D gene is TRBD1 (5 bases). CDR1 and CDR2 from the germline V gene are MNHNS and SASEGT. This CDR3 has 17 residues. V dropped 4 bases and J dropped 4 bases, with 17 bases sitting between them. The CDR3 is CASSGRQGRPGANVLTF. The DNA of the CDR3 is TGTGCCAGCAGTGGAAGGCAGGGTCGTCCCGGGGCCAACGTCCTGACTTTC.

In its sample, this clone was seen once. CDR3 coding DNA: TGTGCCAGCAGTGTGGACAGTAACACTGAAGCTTTCTTT. Its translation: CASSVDSNTEAFF. V and J are TRBV25-1 and TRBJ1-1, with a tentative D call TRBD1 (6 bases). The CDR3 covers 13 residues. Germline V gene sequence: CDR1 MGHDK, CDR2 SYGVNS. The ends were cut back, 4 bases at V and 2 bases at J, with 8 bases in the middle. Supplemented by reference TRBV25-1 and TRBJ1-1, the full variable domain reads EADIYQTPRYLVIGTGKKITLECSQTMGHDKMYWYQQDPGMELHLIHYSYGVNSTEKGDLSSESTVSRIRTEHFPLTLESARPSHTSQYLCASSVDSNTEAFFGQGTRLTVV.

The V gene is TRBV28, the J gene TRBJ2-1; a weak D match, TRBD2 (5 bases). CDR3 length: 12 amino acids. Germline assignment: CDR1 MDHEN and CDR2 SYDVKM. V gave up 2 bases and J gave up 8 bases, with 7 bases separating them. The CDR3 loop reads CASSLRRDEQFF. Written as DNA, the CDR3 is TGTGCCAGCAGTTTAAGGCGGGATGAGCAGTTCTTC.

V gene TRBV15 combines with J gene TRBJ2-7, with TRBD2 as a possible D gene (6 bases). Germline V CDR1 and CDR2: LNHNV, YYDKDF (reference sequence). V lost 5 bases to trimming and J lost 1 base, with 9 bases between them. This CDR3 spans 13 amino acids. CDR3 residues: CATSGRGSYEQYF. The CDR3 nucleotides are TGTGCCACCAGCGGGCGGGGATCCTACGAGCAGTACTTC.

This clone has only a few counts. This CDR3 reads CASSLALAGTGDKLFF. The CDR3 bases are TGTGCCAGCAGCCTCGCCCTCGCCGGGACAGGGGACAAACTGTTTTTT. The chain employs TRBV7-8 and TRBJ1-4; 10 nucleotides line up with TRBD1. The CDR3 has 16 residues. CDR1 and CDR2 from the germline V gene are SGHVS and FQNEAQ. The J segment lost 11 bases and the V segment lost 5 bases, leaving 14 bases of the junction unmatched.

The chain has TRBV19 and TRBJ1-3, with D unclear. V shed 10 bases and J shed 3 bases, with 13 bases lying between them. CDR1 and CDR2 (germline): LNHDA, SQIVND (reference sequence). This CDR3 comprises 13 residues. The CDR3 protein is CATLGGLGNTIYF. The CDR3 DNA reads TGTGCCACCTTAGGCGGGCTTGGAAACACCATATATTTT.

This rearrangement joins TRBV28 to TRBJ2-2; the D gene is possibly TRBD1 (5 bases). This CDR3 has 13 residues. The V gene's germline CDR1 is MDHEN and CDR2 SYDVKM. V lost 7 bases and J lost 5, with 11 bases in between. CDR3 sequence reads: CASKTTGTGELFF. CDR3 nucleotides: TGTGCCAGCAAAACAACAGGTACCGGGGAGCTGTTTTTT. Full variable domain (remainder filled in from reference TRBV28 and TRBJ2-2): DVKVTQSSRYLVKRTGEKVFLECVQDMDHENMFWYRQDPGLGLRLIYFSYDVKMKEKGDIPEGYSVSREKKERFSLILESASTNQTSMYLCASKTTGTGELFFGEGSRLTVL.